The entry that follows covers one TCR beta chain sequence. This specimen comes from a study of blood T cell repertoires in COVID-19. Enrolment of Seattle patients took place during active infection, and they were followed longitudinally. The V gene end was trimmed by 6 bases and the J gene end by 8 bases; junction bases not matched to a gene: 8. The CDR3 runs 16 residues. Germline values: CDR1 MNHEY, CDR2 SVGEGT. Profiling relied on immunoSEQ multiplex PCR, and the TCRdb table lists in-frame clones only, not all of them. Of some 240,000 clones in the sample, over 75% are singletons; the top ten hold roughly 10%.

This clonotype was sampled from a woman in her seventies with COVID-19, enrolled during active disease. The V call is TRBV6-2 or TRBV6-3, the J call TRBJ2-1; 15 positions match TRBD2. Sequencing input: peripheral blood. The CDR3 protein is CASSRTGTSGRYEQFF. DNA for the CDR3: TGTGCCAGCAGCAGAACCGGGACTAGCGGGAGGTATGAGCAGTTCTTC.